This entry lists 30 T cell receptor beta chains sequenced from one sample in a study of Graves' ophthalmopathy and Graves' hyperthyroidism. The sequenced template was RNA, covering the TCR beta CDR3 region. The first round was an RT-PCR with HTBI primers, and the second round was a multiplex PCR. Via MiXCR, TCRdb re-called the multiplex PCR reads, giving one row per CDR3 protein. The sample contains about 740,000 distinct CDR3 sequences, about 44% of which appear only once. The specimen sequenced was peripheral blood. All receptors derive from an adult man with Graves' ophthalmopathy.

This clonotype was picked up one time. In DNA form, the CDR3 reads TGCAGTGCTCCTGGGCCCGAATCGACAGGGATTTTTGTCTATGGCTACACCTTC. Its translation: CSAPGPESTGIFVYGYTF. This chain links TRBV20-1 with TRBJ1-2; 7 bases line up with TRBD1. CDR1 is DFQATT, CDR2 SNEGSKA, per germline (reference sequence). CDR3 length equals 18 residues. V shed 5 bases and J 4 bases; nucleotides not matched to a gene: 22.

This CDR3 is CASTMGGGGWGTEAFF. CDR3 nucleotides: TGTGCCAGCACCATGGGGGGCGGGGGCTGGGGCACTGAAGCTTTCTTT. V is TRBV25-1 and J is TRBJ1-1; weak D call: TRBD1 (6 bases). This CDR3 is 16 amino acids long. CDR1 is MGHDK and CDR2 is SYGVNS in the germline V gene. V was pared by 7 bases and J by 4 bases, with 22 bases between.

The rearrangement joins TRBV9 to TRBJ1-1, with D possibly matching TRBD1 (6 bases). Germline CDR1 reads SGDLS; CDR2 reads YYNGEE. V was clipped by 4 bases and J by 8 bases, with 15 bases between them. The CDR3 has 13 residues. The CDR3: CASSPRGGNEAFF. The CDR3 DNA reads as TGTGCCAGCAGCCCAAGGGGGGGTAACGAAGCTTTCTTT.

The chain is built from TRBV7-9 and TRBJ2-7; D may be TRBD2 (6 bases). CDR1 SEHNR and CDR2 FQNEAQ come from the germline V gene (reference sequence). The CDR3 is 15 amino acids. V gave up 3 bases and J gave up 6 bases, with 18 bases separating them. The CDR3: CASSLDVGGVGEQYF. CDR3 bases: TGTGCCAGCAGCTTGGATGTGGGGGGAGTCGGCGAGCAGTACTTC.

A word on this clonotype: A much larger clone is a single base away; this may be a read error. Given the absence of the conserved phenylalanine or tryptophan at the CDR3 end, a read error is likely. The chain uses TRBV6-5 and TRBJ1-2; TRBD1 matches at 7 bases. The J segment lost 4 bases and the V segment lost 5 bases, leaving 7 bases of the junction unmatched. Germline-derived CDR1 and CDR2 are MNHEY and SVGAGI. The CDR3 sequence is 14 residues long. In nucleotides, the CDR3 is TGTGCCAGCAGTCGGACAGGTGACGGCTATGGCTACACCTTA. Its protein product is CASSRTGDGYGYTL.

The rearrangement uses TRBV7-9 and TRBJ1-6; a possible D gene is TRBD1 (6 bases). The CDR3 contains 15 residues. V shed 5 bases and J shed 13 bases, with 21 bases lying between them. CDR1 and CDR2 (germline): SEHNR, FQNEAQ (reference sequence). The CDR3 nucleotides read TGTGCCAGCAGCCCCCGTAGACAGGTCCGTTCGCCCCTCCACTTT. Protein sequence: CASSPRRQVRSPLHF.

A word on this clonotype: A much larger clone differs from this one at a single base, so this may be a read error. The rearrangement joins TRBV29-1 to TRBJ1-2; D is ambiguous. CDR3 length: 15 amino acids. Germline-derived CDR1 and CDR2 are SQVTM and ANQGSEA. V was trimmed by 5 bases and J by 7 bases, leaving 23 bases between them. The CDR3 protein is CSVSARWEKGCGYTF. As DNA, the CDR3 is TGCAGCGTTTCAGCAAGGTGGGAAAAAGGCTGTGGCTACACCTTC.

This clonotype occurred many times. This sequence joins TRBV5-1 and TRBJ2-7; 7 nucleotides match TRBD1. J lost 2 bases, V lost 0 bases, and 2 bases had no gene match. The CDR3 consists of 14 residues. Germline CDR1 SGHRS, CDR2 YFSETQ. The CDR3, as DNA: TGCGCCAGCAGCTTGGTTGGGACAGCCTACGAGCAGTACTTC. It yields the protein CASSLVGTAYEQYF.

V is TRBV7-9 and J is TRBJ2-2, with 10 bases that match TRBD2. The germline V gene has CDR1 SEHNR and CDR2 FQNEAQ (reference sequence). CDR3 length: 16 residues. V lost 5 bases to trimming and J lost 7 bases; unmatched junction nucleotides: 10. CDR3 residues: CASSKGLAEKSGELFF. In DNA, the CDR3 is TGTGCCAGCAGCAAAGGACTAGCGGAAAAGAGCGGGGAGCTGTTTTTT. The full variable domain, with the rest looked up from reference TRBV7-9 and TRBJ2-2, is DTGVSQNPRHKITKRGQNVTFRCDPISEHNRLYWYRQTLGQGPEFLTYFQNEAQLEKSRLLSDRFSAERPKGSFSTLEIQRTEQGDSAMYLCASSKGLAEKSGELFFGEGSRLTVL.

The table lists this clonotype with many counts. The rearrangement joins TRBV20-1 to TRBJ2-5, with a tentative D call TRBD2 (6 bases). Per germline, CDR1 DFQATT and CDR2 SNEGSKA (reference sequence). Deletions cut 4 bases from V and 5 bases from J, with 17 bases between. The CDR3 has 14 amino acids. The CDR3, as DNA: TGCAGTGCTACGGGAACCCGGGGACTGGAGACCCAGTACTTC. This gives the protein CSATGTRGLETQYF.

The chain is built from TRBV7-9 and TRBJ2-6; D is unresolved. This CDR3 comprises 11 residues. Trimming cost V 5 bases and J 11 bases, with 7 bases left between them. Germline loops: CDR1 SEHNR, CDR2 FQNEAQ (reference sequence). DNA for the CDR3: TGTGCCAGCAGCGGTGCCTACGTCCTGACTTTC. Protein: CASSGAYVLTF. The complete variable domain, with remaining parts taken from reference TRBV7-9 and TRBJ2-6, reads DTGVSQNPRHKITKRGQNVTFRCDPISEHNRLYWYRQTLGQGPEFLTYFQNEAQLEKSRLLSDRFSAERPKGSFSTLEIQRTEQGDSAMYLCASSGAYVLTFGAGSRLTVL.

A note on this clonotype: Since the CDR3 does not end with the conserved phenylalanine or tryptophan, this likely comes from a read error. V is TRBV5-1 and J is TRBJ2-5, with D unclear. V lost 4 bases to trimming and J lost 5 bases, with 12 bases between them. The germline V gene encodes CDR1 SGHRS and CDR2 YFSETQ. This CDR3 spans 13 amino acids. As DNA, the CDR3 is TGCGCCAGCAGCCCGGACCTCGGCGAGACCCAGTACGTC. Translation: CASSPDLGETQYV.

This chain joins TRBV25-1 and TRBJ2-2; D tentatively reads TRBD1 or TRBD2 (6 bases each). Trimming shortened V by 5 bases and J by 5 bases, and 12 bases separated the two germline ends. Germline assignment: CDR1 MGHDK and CDR2 SYGVNS. This CDR3 region has 14 residues. The chain's CDR3 is CASSFGGGTGELFF. CDR3 in DNA: TGTGCCAGCAGTTTCGGGGGCGGGACCGGGGAGCTGTTTTTT.

The chain joins TRBV2 to TRBJ1-6; possible D gene TRBD1, 6 bases. With 4 bases removed from V and 8 bases from J, the gap between germline ends came to 12 bases. CDR1 SNHLY and CDR2 FYNNEI come from the germline V gene. The CDR3 consists of 14 residues. The CDR3 loop is CASSGTAGDSPLHF. CDR3 coding DNA: TGTGCCAGCAGTGGGACAGCCGGGGATTCACCCCTCCACTTT.

In this sample, this clonotype turned up a few times. The chain carries TRBV5-6 and TRBJ2-7; D unresolved. The CDR3 runs 13 residues. Between the trimmed V and J ends, which lost 1 base and 3 bases, there was a span of 8 bases. Germline V gene lookup returns CDR1 SGHDT and CDR2 YYEEEE. The CDR3 sequence is CASSLLQVYEQYF. The CDR3 DNA reads as TGTGCCAGCAGCTTGTTGCAGGTCTACGAGCAGTACTTC.

The rearrangement uses TRBV20-1 and TRBJ2-2, with TRBD1 identical over 8 bases. Unmatched junction bases numbered 3, after V lost 4 bases and J lost 2 bases. CDR3 size: 14 residues. Germline values: CDR1 DFQATT, CDR2 SNEGSKA (reference sequence). As DNA, the CDR3 is TGCAGTGCTACAGACAGGGGAAACACCGGGGAGCTGTTTTTT. This translates into CSATDRGNTGELFF.

The rearrangement links TRBV15 to TRBJ2-5, with 7 bases matching TRBD1. This CDR3 contains 19 residues. Trimming took 0 bases from V and 5 from J; bases not matched to a gene: 18. Germline V gene data show CDR1 as LNHNV and CDR2 as YYDKDF (reference sequence). Here the CDR3 DNA reads TGTGCCACCAGCAGAGATCTAGGGGGCGTCCATAAAAAGGCGGAGACCCAGTACTTC. Protein product: CATSRDLGGVHKKAETQYF.

The chain is built from TRBV20-1 and TRBJ1-6; 7 positions match TRBD1. Germline trimming cut 3 bases from V and 5 bases from J; bases unmatched to any gene: 4. CDR3 length equals 14 residues. Germline CDR1 is DFQATT and CDR2 is SNEGSKA (reference sequence). This CDR3 is CSASQGQNNSPLHF. The CDR3 DNA is TGCAGTGCTAGTCAGGGACAGAATAATTCACCCCTCCACTTT.

As to this clonotype: It may be a read error: a sequence one base away is much more abundant. The V call is TRBV24-1, the J call TRBJ1-5; D not resolved. The length of the CDR3 is 12 residues. In germline, CDR1 is KGHDR, CDR2 SFDVKD. The CDR3 reads CASSHKGRPQHF. The CDR3 DNA sequence: TGTGCCAGCAGTCATAAAGGTCGGCCCCAGCATTTT.

This clonotype was counted a few times. An end of the junction does not agree with germline; a read error may underlie this. The gene calls are TRBV24-1 and TRBJ1-5; a possible D gene is TRBD1 (5 bases). CDR3 length equals 14 residues. The V gene's germline CDR1 is KGHDR and CDR2 SFDVKD. The CDR3 region is CASSSGGTNQPQHF. The CDR3 DNA follows: TGTGCCAGCAGTTCGGGGGGTACCAATCAGCCCCAGCATTTT.

With regard to this clonotype: Being one base from a much bigger clone, this may be a read error. This chain connects TRBV7-2 to TRBJ2-7; the match to TRBD2 covers 9 bases. Germline CDR1 SGHTA, CDR2 FQGNSA. The CDR3 loop spans 15 amino acids. The CDR3 loop reads CASSLVSGSLYGQYF. The CDR3 DNA sequence: TGTGCCAGCAGCCTAGTTAGCGGGAGTCTCTACGGGCAGTACTTC. The whole variable domain, filled in from reference TRBV7-2 and TRBJ2-7, reads GAGVSQSPSNKVTEKGKDVELRCDPISGHTALYWYRQSLGQGLEFLIYFQGNSAPDKSGLPSDRFSAERTGGSVSTLTIQRTQQEDSAVYLCASSLVSGSLYGQYFGPGTRLTVT.

This clonotype was picked up many times. The chain uses TRBV2 and TRBJ2-2; 9 bases fit TRBD1. V dropped 6 bases and J dropped 2; count of bases not matched to a gene: 4. CDR1 is SNHLY, CDR2 FYNNEI, per germline. This CDR3 has 15 amino acids. As DNA, the CDR3 is TGTGCCAGCAGCTCCACAGGGGGCAACACCGGGGAGCTGTTTTTT. This gives the protein CASSSTGGNTGELFF.

This clonotype was seen repeatedly, ten times or more. The V gene is TRBV20-1, the J gene TRBJ1-6; D is perhaps TRBD1 (5 bases). From germline, CDR1 is DFQATT and CDR2 SNEGSKA (reference sequence). This CDR3 has 14 amino acids. Trimming took off 3 bases at V and 9 bases at J, with 15 bases between the two ends. CDR3 sequence reads: CSASRAIGGSPLHF. CDR3 nucleotides: TGCAGTGCTAGTAGGGCCATCGGGGGTTCACCCCTCCACTTT.

The chain has TRBV20-1 and TRBJ1-6; D is unresolved. This CDR3 has 12 residues. V gave up 0 bases and J gave up 13 bases, with 10 bases separating them. Germline V gene data show CDR1 as DFQATT and CDR2 as SNEGSKA (reference sequence). CDR3 amino acids: CSARDYSRPLHF. The CDR3, as DNA: TGCAGTGCTAGAGATTACTCCCGGCCCCTCCACTTT.

The chain couples TRBV19 to TRBJ2-6, with D unclear. Germline CDR1 is LNHDA and CDR2 is SQIVND (reference sequence). The CDR3 loop spans 17 amino acids. V lost 4 bases and J lost 1, with 14 bases in between. The CDR3 DNA follows: TGTGCCAGTAGTACCGAACGTGGGGTTTCTGGGGCCAACGTCCTGACTTTC. Translating gives CASSTERGVSGANVLTF.

This clonotype turned up a few times. The CDR3 protein is CASSPDRGQGLFF. DNA for the CDR3: TGTGCCAGCAGCCCGGACAGGGGACAAGGACTGTTTTTT. J is TRBJ1-4 and V is TRBV11-2; TRBD1 agrees at 9 bases. The CDR3 extends over 13 amino acids. V lost 5 bases and J lost 13; bases outside the gene matches: 8. Germline loops: CDR1 SGHAT, CDR2 FQNNGV. The full variable domain, rest sourced from reference TRBV11-2 and TRBJ1-4, is EAGVAQSPRYKIIEKRQSVAFWCNPISGHATLYWYQQILGQGPKLLIQFQNNGVVDDSQLPKDRFSAERLKGVDSTLKIQPAKLEDSAVYLCASSPDRGQGLFFGSGTQLSVL.

Concerning this clonotype: It may be a read error: a sequence one base away is much more abundant. This CDR3 reads CASSPGGSGYERYF. The CDR3 DNA reads TGTGCCAGCAGCCCAGGGGGAAGCGGGTACGAGCGGTACTTC. The chain uses TRBV10-3 and TRBJ2-7; D may be TRBD1 (7 bases). This CDR3 spans 14 amino acids. Germline CDR1 is ENHRY and CDR2 is SYGVKD.

This clonotype showed up just a few times. V usage is TRBV10-3 and J usage is TRBJ2-7; the D is unclear. The CDR3 is made up of 14 amino acids. Germline V CDR1 and CDR2: ENHRY, SYGVKD. Trimming cost V 10 bases and J 1 base, with 17 bases left between them. CDR3 sequence (DNA): TGTGCCACTAAACAGTCGGACGTATCCTACGAGCAGTACTTC. Translation gives CATKQSDVSYEQYF.

The CDR3 sequence is CASTSSGQASNYGYTF. The CDR3 DNA reads TGTGCCAGCACATCATCGGGACAGGCCTCTAACTATGGCTACACCTTC. The chain links TRBV4-2 to TRBJ1-2, with TRBD1 identical over 8 bases. V trimming: 7 bases; J trimming: 0 bases; junction bases outside the gene matches: 10. This CDR3 is 16 amino acids long. Germline CDR1 is LGHNA and CDR2 is YNFKEQ.

There are a few counts of this clonotype. J is TRBJ1-1 and V is TRBV5-6; D unresolved. Deletions cut 6 bases from V and 4 bases from J, with 10 bases between. Germline CDR1 and CDR2: SGHDT and YYEEEE. The CDR3 sequence is 12 residues long. CDR3 residues: CASISITTEAFF. The CDR3 bases are TGTGCCAGCATCTCGATAACCACTGAAGCTTTCTTT.